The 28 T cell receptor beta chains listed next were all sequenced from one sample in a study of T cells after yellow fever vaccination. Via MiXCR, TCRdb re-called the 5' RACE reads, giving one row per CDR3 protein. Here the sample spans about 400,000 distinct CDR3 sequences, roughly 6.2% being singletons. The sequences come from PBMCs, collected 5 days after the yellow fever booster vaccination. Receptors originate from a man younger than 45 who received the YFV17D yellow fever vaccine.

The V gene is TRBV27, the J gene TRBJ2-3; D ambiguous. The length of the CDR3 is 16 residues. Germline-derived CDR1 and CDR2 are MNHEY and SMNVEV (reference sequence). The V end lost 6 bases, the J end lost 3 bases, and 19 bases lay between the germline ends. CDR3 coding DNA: TGTGCCAGCAGGCCAGGCCTGCTAATGGTTACAGATACGCAGTATTTT. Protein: CASRPGLLMVTDTQYF.

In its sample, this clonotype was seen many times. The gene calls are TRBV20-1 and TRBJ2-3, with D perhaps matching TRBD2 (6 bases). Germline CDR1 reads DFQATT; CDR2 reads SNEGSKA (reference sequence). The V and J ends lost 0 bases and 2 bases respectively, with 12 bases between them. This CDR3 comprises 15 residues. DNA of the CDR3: TGCAGTGCTAGAGACGGTAGCGGATACACAGATACGCAGTATTTT. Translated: CSARDGSGYTDTQYF.

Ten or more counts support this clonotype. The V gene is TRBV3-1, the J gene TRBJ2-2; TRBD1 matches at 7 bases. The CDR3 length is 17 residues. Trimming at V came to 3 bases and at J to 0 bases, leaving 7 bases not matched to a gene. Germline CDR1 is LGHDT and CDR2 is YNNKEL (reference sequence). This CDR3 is CASSHTGTDPNTGELFF. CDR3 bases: TGTGCCAGCAGCCATACCGGGACAGACCCGAACACCGGGGAGCTGTTTTTT.

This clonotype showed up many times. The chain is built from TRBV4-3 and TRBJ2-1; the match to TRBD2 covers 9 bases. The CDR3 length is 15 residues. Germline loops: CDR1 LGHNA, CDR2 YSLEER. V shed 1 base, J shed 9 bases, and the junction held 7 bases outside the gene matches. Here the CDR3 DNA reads TGCGCCAGCAGCCAAGGGGCGGGAGGGCCCGGTGAGCAGTTCTTC. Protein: CASSQGAGGPGEQFF.

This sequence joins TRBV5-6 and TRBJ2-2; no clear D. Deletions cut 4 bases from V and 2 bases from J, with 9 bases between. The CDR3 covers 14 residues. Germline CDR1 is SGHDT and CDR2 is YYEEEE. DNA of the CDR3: TGTGCCAGCAGCCCCGCCCTTAACACCGGGGAGCTGTTTTTT. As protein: CASSPALNTGELFF.

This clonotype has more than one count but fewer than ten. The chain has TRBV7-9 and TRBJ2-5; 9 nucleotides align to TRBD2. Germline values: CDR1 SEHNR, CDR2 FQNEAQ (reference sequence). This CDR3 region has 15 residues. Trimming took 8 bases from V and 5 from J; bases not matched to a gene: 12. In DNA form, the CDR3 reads TGTGCCAGCGTGCCTTTAGCGGGAGTGAGGGAGACCCAGTACTTC. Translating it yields CASVPLAGVRETQYF.

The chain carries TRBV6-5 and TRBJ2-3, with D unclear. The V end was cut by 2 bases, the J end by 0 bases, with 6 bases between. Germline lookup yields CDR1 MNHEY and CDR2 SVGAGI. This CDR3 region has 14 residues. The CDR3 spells CASSYRASTDTQYF. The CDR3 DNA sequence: TGTGCCAGCAGTTACCGGGCTAGCACAGATACGCAGTATTTT.

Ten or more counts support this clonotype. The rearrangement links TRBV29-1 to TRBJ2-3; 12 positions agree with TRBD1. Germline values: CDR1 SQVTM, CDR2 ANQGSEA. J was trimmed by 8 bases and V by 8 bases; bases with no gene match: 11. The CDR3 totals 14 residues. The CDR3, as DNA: TGCAGCCACGGCGGGACAGGGGGCCTTGGTACGCAGTATTTT. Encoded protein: CSHGGTGGLGTQYF.

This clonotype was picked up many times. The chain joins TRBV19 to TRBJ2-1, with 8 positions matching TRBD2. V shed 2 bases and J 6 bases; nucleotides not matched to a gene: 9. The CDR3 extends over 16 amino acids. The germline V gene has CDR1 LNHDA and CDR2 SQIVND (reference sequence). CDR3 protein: CASSIHRTSPGNEQFF. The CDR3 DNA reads TGTGCCAGTAGTATACACAGGACTAGCCCAGGCAATGAGCAGTTCTTC.

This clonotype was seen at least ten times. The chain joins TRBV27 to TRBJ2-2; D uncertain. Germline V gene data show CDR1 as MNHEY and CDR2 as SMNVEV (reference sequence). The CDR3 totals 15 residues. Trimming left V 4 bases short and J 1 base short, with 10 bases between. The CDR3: CASSSLTRNTGELFF. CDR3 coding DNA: TGTGCCAGCAGTTCTCTTACCAGGAACACCGGGGAGCTGTTTTTT.

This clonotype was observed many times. CDR3 nucleotides: TGTGCCAGCAGCCCCTCGTACATCCCGGAGCTGTTTTTT. It encodes CASSPSYIPELFF. This sequence joins TRBV3-1 and TRBJ2-2; D remains ambiguous. The ends were cut back, 4 bases at V and 10 bases at J, with 13 bases in the middle. Germline V CDR1 and CDR2: LGHDT, YNNKEL (reference sequence). The CDR3 contains 13 residues.

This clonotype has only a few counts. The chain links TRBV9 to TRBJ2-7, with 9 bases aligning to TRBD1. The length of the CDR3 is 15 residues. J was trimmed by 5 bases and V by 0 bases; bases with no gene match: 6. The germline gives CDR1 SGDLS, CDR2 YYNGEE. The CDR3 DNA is TGTGCCAGCAGCGTAGGGGGACAGGGTAGGCACGAGCAGTACTTC. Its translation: CASSVGGQGRHEQYF. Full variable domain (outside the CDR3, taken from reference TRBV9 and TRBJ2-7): DSGVTQTPKHLITATGQRVTLRCSPRSGDLSVYWYQQSLDQGLQFLIQYYNGEERAKGNILERFSAQQFPDLHSELNLSSLELGDSALYFCASSVGGQGRHEQYFGPGTRLTVT.

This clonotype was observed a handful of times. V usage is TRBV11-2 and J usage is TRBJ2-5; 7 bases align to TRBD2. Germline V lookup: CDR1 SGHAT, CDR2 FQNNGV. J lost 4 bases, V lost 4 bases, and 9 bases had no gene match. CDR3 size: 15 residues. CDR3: CASSSTSAKSETQYF. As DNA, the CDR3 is TGTGCCAGCAGCTCCACTAGCGCTAAGTCAGAGACCCAGTACTTC.

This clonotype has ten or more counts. The CDR3 nucleotides read TGTGCCAGCAGCCAAACTAGCGGGAGGCCAGATACGCAGTATTTT. The encoded protein is CASSQTSGRPDTQYF. J is TRBJ2-3 and V is TRBV7-6, with 12 bases identical to TRBD2. The V segment lost 5 bases and the J segment 4 bases; nucleotides outside the gene matches: 4. Germline CDR1 reads SGHVS; CDR2 reads FNYEAQ. The CDR3 length is 15 residues.

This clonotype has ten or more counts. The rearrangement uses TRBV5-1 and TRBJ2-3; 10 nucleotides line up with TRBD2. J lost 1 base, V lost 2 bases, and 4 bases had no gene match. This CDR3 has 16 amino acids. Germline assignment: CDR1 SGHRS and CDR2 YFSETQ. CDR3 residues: CASSFRTSGGTDTQYF. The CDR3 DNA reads TGCGCCAGCAGCTTTCGGACTAGCGGAGGCACAGATACGCAGTATTTT.

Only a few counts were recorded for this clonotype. The CDR3 protein is CASSRGQGVAGELFF. CDR3 DNA: TGTGCCAGCAGTCGAGGACAGGGAGTGGCCGGGGAGCTGTTTTTT. The chain combines TRBV6-2 or TRBV6-3 with TRBJ2-2; TRBD1 matches at 8 bases. Trimming took 5 bases from V and 6 from J; bases not matched to a gene: 8. Germline CDR1 reads MNHEY; CDR2 reads SVGEGT. This CDR3 contains 15 residues.

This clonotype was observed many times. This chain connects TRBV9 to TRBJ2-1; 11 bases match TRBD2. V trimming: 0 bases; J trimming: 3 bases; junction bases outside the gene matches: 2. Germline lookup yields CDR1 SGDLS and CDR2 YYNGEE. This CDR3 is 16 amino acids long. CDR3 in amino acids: CASSVVAGGGYNEQFF. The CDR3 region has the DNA TGTGCCAGCAGCGTAGTAGCGGGAGGGGGCTACAATGAGCAGTTCTTC.

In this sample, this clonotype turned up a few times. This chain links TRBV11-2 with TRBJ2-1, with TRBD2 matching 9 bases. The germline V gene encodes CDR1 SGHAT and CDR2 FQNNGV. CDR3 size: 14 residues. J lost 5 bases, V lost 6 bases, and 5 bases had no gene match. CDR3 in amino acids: CASRLTSGHNEQFF. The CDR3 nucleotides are TGTGCCAGCAGATTGACTAGCGGACACAATGAGCAGTTCTTC.

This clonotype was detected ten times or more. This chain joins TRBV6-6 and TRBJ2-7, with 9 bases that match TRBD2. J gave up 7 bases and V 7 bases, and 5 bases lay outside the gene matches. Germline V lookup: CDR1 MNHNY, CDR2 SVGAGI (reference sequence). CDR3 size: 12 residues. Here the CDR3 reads CASKGSGGEQYF. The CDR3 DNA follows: TGTGCCAGCAAAGGTAGCGGGGGAGAGCAGTACTTC.

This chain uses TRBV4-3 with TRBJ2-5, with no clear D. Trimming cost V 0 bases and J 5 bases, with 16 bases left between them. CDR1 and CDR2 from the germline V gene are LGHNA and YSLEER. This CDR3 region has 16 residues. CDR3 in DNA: TGCGCCAGCAGCCAAGACCAGAAACAAAGGCAGGAGACCCAGTACTTC. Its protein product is CASSQDQKQRQETQYF.

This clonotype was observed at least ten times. The CDR3 DNA sequence: TGTGCCACATGCGGGCTGGCGGACCAAGAGACCCAGTACTTC. Translation: CATCGLADQETQYF. V and J are TRBV21-1 and TRBJ2-5; the D call in the table, TRBD2, was not verified against the DNA. TRBV21-1 has pseudogene status. This CDR3 contains 14 residues.

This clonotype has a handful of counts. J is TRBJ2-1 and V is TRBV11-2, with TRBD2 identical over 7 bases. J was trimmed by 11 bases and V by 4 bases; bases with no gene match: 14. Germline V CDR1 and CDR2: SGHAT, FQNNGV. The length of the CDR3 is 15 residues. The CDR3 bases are TGTGCCAGCAGCTCCCGGACTAGGGCTACTTTGAAGCAGTTCTTC. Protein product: CASSSRTRATLKQFF.

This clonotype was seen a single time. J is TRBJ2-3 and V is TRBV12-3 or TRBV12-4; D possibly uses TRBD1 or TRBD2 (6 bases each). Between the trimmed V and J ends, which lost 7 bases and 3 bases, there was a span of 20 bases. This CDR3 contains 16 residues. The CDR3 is CASTSRRGPKTDTQYF. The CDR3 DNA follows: TGTGCCAGCACCTCTCGACGGGGGCCCAAAACAGATACGCAGTATTTT.

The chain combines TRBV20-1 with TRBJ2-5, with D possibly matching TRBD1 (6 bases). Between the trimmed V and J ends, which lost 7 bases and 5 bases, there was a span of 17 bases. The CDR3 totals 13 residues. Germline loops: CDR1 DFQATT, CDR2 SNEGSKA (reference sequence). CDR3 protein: CSVQGPGPETQYF. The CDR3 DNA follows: TGCAGTGTCCAGGGGCCCGGGCCGGAGACCCAGTACTTC.

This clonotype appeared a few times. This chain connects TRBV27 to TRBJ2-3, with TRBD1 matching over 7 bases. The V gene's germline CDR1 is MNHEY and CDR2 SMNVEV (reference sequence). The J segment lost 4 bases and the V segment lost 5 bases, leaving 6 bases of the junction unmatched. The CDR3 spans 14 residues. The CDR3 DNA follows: TGTGCCAGCAGTACGACAGGGTCCCCAGATACGCAGTATTTT. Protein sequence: CASSTTGSPDTQYF.

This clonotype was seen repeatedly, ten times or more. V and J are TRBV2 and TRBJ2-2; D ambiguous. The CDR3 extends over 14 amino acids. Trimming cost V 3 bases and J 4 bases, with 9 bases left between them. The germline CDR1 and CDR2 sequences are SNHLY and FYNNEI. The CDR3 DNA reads TGTGCCAGCAGTGAGGGCTCTGTCACCGGGGAGCTGTTTTTT. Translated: CASSEGSVTGELFF.

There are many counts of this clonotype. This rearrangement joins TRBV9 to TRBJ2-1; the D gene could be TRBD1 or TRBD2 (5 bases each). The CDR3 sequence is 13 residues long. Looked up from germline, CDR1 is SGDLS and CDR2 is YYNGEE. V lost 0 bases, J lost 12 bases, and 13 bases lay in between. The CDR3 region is CASSVVDTGRQFF. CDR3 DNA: TGTGCCAGCAGCGTAGTAGACACGGGACGGCAGTTCTTC.

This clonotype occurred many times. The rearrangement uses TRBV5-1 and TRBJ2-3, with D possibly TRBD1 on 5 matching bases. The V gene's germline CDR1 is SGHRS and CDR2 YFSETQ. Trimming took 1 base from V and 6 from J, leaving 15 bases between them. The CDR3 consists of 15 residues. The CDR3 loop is CASSLRPRVLDTQYF. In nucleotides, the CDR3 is TGCGCCAGCAGCTTGAGACCCAGGGTTTTGGATACGCAGTATTTT.